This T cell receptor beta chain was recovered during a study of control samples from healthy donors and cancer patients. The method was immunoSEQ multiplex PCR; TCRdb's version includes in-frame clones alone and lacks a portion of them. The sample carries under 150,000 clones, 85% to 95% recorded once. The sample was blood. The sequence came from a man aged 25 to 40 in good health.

The CDR3 here is CAISDGTPYTEAFF. CDR3 in DNA: TGTGCCATCAGTGACGGGACACCGTACACTGAAGCTTTCTTT. The V call is TRBV10-3, the J call TRBJ1-1; tentatively, D is TRBD1 (6 bases). The CDR3 totals 14 residues. The germline V gene has CDR1 ENHRY and CDR2 SYGVKD. V lost 3 bases and J lost 3, with 11 bases in between.